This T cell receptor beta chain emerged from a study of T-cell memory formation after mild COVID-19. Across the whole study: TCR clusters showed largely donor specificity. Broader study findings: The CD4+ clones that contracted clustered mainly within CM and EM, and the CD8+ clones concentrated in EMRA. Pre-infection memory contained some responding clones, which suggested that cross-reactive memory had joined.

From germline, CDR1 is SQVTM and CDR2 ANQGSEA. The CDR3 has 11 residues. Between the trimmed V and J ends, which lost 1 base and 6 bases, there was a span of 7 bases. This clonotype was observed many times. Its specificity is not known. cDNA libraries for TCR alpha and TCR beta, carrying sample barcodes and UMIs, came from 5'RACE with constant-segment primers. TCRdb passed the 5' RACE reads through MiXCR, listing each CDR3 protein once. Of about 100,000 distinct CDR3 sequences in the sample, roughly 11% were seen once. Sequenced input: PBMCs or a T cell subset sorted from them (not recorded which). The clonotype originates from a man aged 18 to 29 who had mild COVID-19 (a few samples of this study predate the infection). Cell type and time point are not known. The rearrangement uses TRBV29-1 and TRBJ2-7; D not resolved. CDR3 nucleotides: TGCAGCGTTGAAGTGGCAGGCGAGCAGTACGTC. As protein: CSVEVAGEQYV.